A single sample is the source of the 8 T cell receptor beta chains below, sequenced in a study of T cells in Graves' hyperthyroidism and ophthalmopathy. Amplification targeted TCR beta CDR3 regions from RNA transcripts. First-round RT-PCR targeting the TCR CDR3 was performed with the HTBI primer set. One entry per CDR3 protein results from TCRdb running MiXCR on the multiplex PCR reads. The sample records 540,000 or so distinct CDR3 sequences, 46% being singletons. The specimen was peripheral blood or thyroid tissue (not recorded which). All receptors derive from an adult woman with Graves' disease, either hyperthyroidism or ophthalmopathy (not recorded which).

The chain couples TRBV20-1 to TRBJ2-7; no clear D. V lost 0 bases and J 3 bases, leaving 12 bases between the germline ends. Germline loops: CDR1 DFQATT, CDR2 SNEGSKA (reference sequence). This CDR3 has 14 residues. The CDR3 bases are TGCAGTGCTAGAGACCCAACAAAGAACTACGAGCAGTACTTC. This translates into CSARDPTKNYEQYF.

The genes are TRBV12-3 or TRBV12-4 and TRBJ1-2; 7 positions match TRBD1. The CDR3 is made up of 15 amino acids. V was pared by 6 bases and J by 4 bases, with 11 bases of the junction left unmatched. In DNA, the CDR3 is TGTGCCAGCAGGGGTGAGGGGGCGGATGGCTATGGCTACACCTTC. This encodes CASRGEGADGYGYTF.

The table lists this clonotype with many counts. The chain combines TRBV6-1 with TRBJ2-5; D tentatively fits TRBD1 or TRBD2 (5 bases each). This CDR3 region has 16 residues. The germline V gene encodes CDR1 MNHNS and CDR2 SASEGT. V shed 2 bases and J shed 1 base, with 14 bases lying between them. The DNA for the CDR3 is TGTGCCAGCAGTGAAAAGGAAGGGGCGGGCCAAGAGACCCAGTACTTC. The encoded protein is CASSEKEGAGQETQYF.

The V gene is TRBV20-1, the J gene TRBJ2-5; D may be TRBD2 (5 bases). The germline gives CDR1 DFQATT, CDR2 SNEGSKA (reference sequence). The CDR3 loop spans 14 amino acids. Trimming stripped 6 bases from V and 5 bases from J, with 19 bases between. The CDR3 sequence: CSASGVRKRETQYF. CDR3 DNA: TGCAGTGCCTCCGGAGTCCGGAAGCGGGAGACCCAGTACTTC.

The gene calls are TRBV7-6 and TRBJ2-2; weak D call: TRBD1 (5 bases). CDR3 size: 17 residues. Deletions cut 5 bases from V and 2 bases from J, with 18 bases between. Germline loops: CDR1 SGHVS, CDR2 FNYEAQ. The CDR3 loop reads CASSGLATALNTGELFF. In nucleotides, the CDR3 is TGTGCCAGCAGCGGCCTTGCGACAGCCCTCAACACCGGGGAGCTGTTTTTT.

This clonotype was recorded at least ten times. The chain links TRBV25-1 to TRBJ2-2; D gene ambiguous. This CDR3 spans 14 amino acids. The ends were cut back, 3 bases at V and 5 bases at J, with 10 bases in the middle. CDR1 and CDR2 (germline): MGHDK, SYGVNS. The CDR3 spells CASSDNPETGELFF. CDR3 DNA sequence: TGTGCCAGCAGTGACAATCCGGAGACCGGGGAGCTGTTTTTT.

The CDR3, as DNA: TGTGCCAGCAGCTTATTCGATCTTGGACAGCACTTT. Amino acids: CASSLFDLGQHF. The gene calls are TRBV7-2 and TRBJ1-6; a possible D gene is TRBD1 (6 bases). This CDR3 contains 12 residues. The V end was cut by 2 bases, the J end by 19 bases, with 15 bases between. Germline CDR1 reads SGHTA; CDR2 reads FQGNSA.

CDR3 residues: CASSAQTGTGGSPLHF. Written as DNA, the CDR3 is TGTGCCAGCAGCGCCCAAACCGGGACAGGGGGTTCACCCCTCCACTTT. V and J are TRBV7-9 and TRBJ1-6; the match to TRBD1 covers 11 bases. Germline trimming cut 5 bases from V and 9 bases from J; bases unmatched to any gene: 9. Germline V lookup: CDR1 SEHNR, CDR2 FQNEAQ (reference sequence). The CDR3 runs 16 residues. Full variable domain (outside the CDR3, taken from reference TRBV7-9 and TRBJ1-6): DTGVSQNPRHKITKRGQNVTFRCDPISEHNRLYWYRQTLGQGPEFLTYFQNEAQLEKSRLLSDRFSAERPKGSFSTLEIQRTEQGDSAMYLCASSAQTGTGGSPLHFGNGTRLTVT.